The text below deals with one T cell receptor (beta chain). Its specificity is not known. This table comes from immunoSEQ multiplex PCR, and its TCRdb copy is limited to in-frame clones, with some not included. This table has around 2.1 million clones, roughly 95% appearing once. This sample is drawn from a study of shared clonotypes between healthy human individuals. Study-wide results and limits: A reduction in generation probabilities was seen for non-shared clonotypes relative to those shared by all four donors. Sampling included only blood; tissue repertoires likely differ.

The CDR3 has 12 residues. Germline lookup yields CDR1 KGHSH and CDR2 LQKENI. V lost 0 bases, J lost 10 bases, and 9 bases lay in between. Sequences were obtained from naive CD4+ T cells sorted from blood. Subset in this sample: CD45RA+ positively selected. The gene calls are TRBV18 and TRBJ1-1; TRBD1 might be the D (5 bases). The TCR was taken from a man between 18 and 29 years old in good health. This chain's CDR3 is CASSPPQGGAFF. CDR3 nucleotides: TGTGCCAGCTCACCACCGCAGGGAGGAGCTTTCTTT. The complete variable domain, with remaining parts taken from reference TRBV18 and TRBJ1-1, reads NAGVMQNPRHLVRRRGQEARLRCSPMKGHSHVYWYRQLPEEGLKFMVYLQKENIIDESGMPKERFSAEFPKEGPSILRIQQVVRGDSAAYFCASSPPQGGAFFGQGTRLTVV.